The subject of this entry is one T cell receptor (beta chain). Primers for the PCR totalled 60 Vbeta and 13 Jbeta. The protocol was immunoSEQ multiplex PCR, while the TCRdb copy is restricted to in-frame clones and leaves out a portion. The sample has over 100,000 clones; 80% to 85% are singletons. Germline assignment: CDR1 MDHEN and CDR2 SYDVKM. The CDR3 totals 14 residues. Trimming removed 10 bases at V and 2 bases at J, with 18 bases between. The entry originates in a study of cytomegalovirus exposure and HLA in healthy donors. Across the whole study: Within an early data release were 85 million or so unique TCRs drawn from HLA-typed donors.

The sequenced sample consisted of PBMCs. This chain connects TRBV28 to TRBJ2-7; TRBD2 might be the D (7 bases). The sequence came from a woman aged 25 to 39 in good health and CMV-seronegative. CDR3 sequence reads: CATVRSGGPYEQYF. The CDR3 nucleotides read TGTGCCACCGTACGGTCCGGGGGGCCCTACGAGCAGTACTTC.